This T cell receptor (beta chain) was profiled in a study of T-cell reconstitution after alpha-beta-depleted transplantation in children. V trimming: 1 base; J trimming: 2 bases; junction bases outside the gene matches: 2. Germline assignment: CDR1 SEHNR and CDR2 FQNEAQ (reference sequence). The CDR3 spans 14 residues. Unique molecular identifiers were used to barcode this TCRbeta library. A single record per CDR3 protein comes from TCRdb applying MiXCR to the PCR reads. Of about 540,000 distinct CDR3 sequences detected, approximately 20% appear once; the ten largest clones hold 2.5% to 3.5%. The clonotype was recovered from a human donor who donated a stem cell graft to a child with acute lymphoblastic leukemia. This chain joins TRBV7-9 and TRBJ2-7; TRBD1 matches at 7 bases. The source material was PBMCs from the stem cell graft donor, sampled from the stem cell graft. CDR3 sequence (DNA): TGTGCCAGCAGCTTAGAAGGACAGGCCTACGAGCAGTACTTC. As protein: CASSLEGQAYEQYF.